Each of the 2 T cell receptor beta chains below was sequenced from the same sample in a study of PD-1 blockade in classical Hodgkin lymphoma. Specified time point: cycle 4 day 1 (C4D1), after 6 weeks of nivolumab. Each and every patient relapsed after autologous stem cell transplantation, and patients got differing brentuximab vedotin exposure. The table came from immunoSEQ multiplex PCR; TCRdb's copy has only in-frame clones and leaves some out. The data show under 20,000 clones, with 76% seen just once and roughly 40% held by the top ten. This sample comprised peripheral blood mononuclear cells (PBMCs), obtained before the fourth cycle of nivolumab. The receptors here all came from a human donor with classical Hodgkin lymphoma.

The rearrangement uses TRBV29-1 and TRBJ2-2, with 7 bases lining up with TRBD2. Germline CDR1 SQVTM, CDR2 ANQGSEA. The J segment lost 3 bases and the V segment lost 8 bases, leaving 6 bases of the junction unmatched. The CDR3 is 13 residues long. The CDR3 DNA follows: TGCAGCACTGTTCGGGGGGACACCGGGGAGCTGTTTTTT. Protein product: CSTVRGDTGELFF.

This clone appeared a few times. The chain joins TRBV5-1 to TRBJ1-2; D call uncertain. Trimming took off 0 bases at V and 7 bases at J, with 7 bases between the two ends. CDR1 and CDR2 from the germline V gene are SGHRS and YFSETQ. The CDR3 sequence is 12 residues long. This CDR3 is CASSLVGGGYTF. CDR3 sequence (DNA): TGCGCCAGCAGCTTGGTAGGAGGTGGCTACACCTTC.